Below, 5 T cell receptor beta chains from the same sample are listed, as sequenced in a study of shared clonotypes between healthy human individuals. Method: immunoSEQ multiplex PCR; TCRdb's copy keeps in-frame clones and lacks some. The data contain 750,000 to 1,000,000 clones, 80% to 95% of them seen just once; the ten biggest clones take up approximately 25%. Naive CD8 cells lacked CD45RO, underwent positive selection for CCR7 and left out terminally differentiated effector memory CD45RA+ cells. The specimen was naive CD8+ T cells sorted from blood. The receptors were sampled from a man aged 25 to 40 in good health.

CDR3: CARSGVGTSVYEQYF. The CDR3 DNA follows: TGTGCCAGAAGCGGGGTTGGGACTAGCGTCTACGAGCAGTACTTC. This chain uses TRBV5-3 with TRBJ2-7; 10 bases align to TRBD2. TRBV5-3 has ORF status, its function being uncertain. The junction had 7 bases not matched to a gene; V was cut back by 4 bases and J by 3 bases. The CDR3 covers 15 residues.

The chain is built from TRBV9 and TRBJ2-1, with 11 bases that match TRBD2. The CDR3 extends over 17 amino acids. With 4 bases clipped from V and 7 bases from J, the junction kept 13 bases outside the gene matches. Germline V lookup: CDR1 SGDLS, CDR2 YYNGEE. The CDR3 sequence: CASSSVLAGELGNEQFF. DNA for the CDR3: TGTGCCAGCAGCTCGGTACTAGCGGGAGAGTTGGGGAATGAGCAGTTCTTC.

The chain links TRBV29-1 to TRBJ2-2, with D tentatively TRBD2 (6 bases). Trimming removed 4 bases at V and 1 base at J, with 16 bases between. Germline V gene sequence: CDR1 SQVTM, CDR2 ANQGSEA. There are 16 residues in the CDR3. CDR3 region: CSVVYPGLVNTGELFF. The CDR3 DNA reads TGCAGCGTTGTGTACCCGGGACTCGTGAACACCGGGGAGCTGTTTTTT.

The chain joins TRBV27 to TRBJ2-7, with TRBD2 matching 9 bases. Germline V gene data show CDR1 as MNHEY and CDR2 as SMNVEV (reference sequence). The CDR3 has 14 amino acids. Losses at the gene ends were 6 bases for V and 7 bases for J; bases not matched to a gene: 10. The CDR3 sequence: CASSRLAVVGEQYF. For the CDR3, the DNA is TGTGCCAGCAGCAGACTAGCGGTGGTAGGGGAGCAGTACTTC.

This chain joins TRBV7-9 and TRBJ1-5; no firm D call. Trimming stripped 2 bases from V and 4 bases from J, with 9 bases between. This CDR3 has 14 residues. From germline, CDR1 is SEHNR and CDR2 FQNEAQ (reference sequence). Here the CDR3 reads CASSLTTENQPQHF. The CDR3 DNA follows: TGTGCCAGCAGCTTAACGACGGAGAATCAGCCCCAGCATTTT.